The source of this TCR beta chain is a study of cytomegalovirus exposure and HLA in healthy donors (dated by TCRdb to 2016 to 2017). Concerning the study at large: According to a later analysis, one platform produced both the 100 to 150 validation repertoires and the 620 or so repertoires of the first cohort. The study was designed to test whether signatures of past pathogen exposure could be identified by cataloging public T cell receptors. The study combined high-throughput TCR immunosequencing, statistical association of individual TCRs with disease status, and machine learning to predict cytomegalovirus infection status. A separate validation cohort of more than 100 different subjects was used in addition to the 666-subject first cohort.

Overall study outcomes, separate from this receptor: Most TCR sequences were observed very rarely across donors, whereas some public TCRs were present in many individuals. The authors suggested that the approach could potentially be generalized to other disease states and immunological phenotypes. A later analysis found that TCRs clustered in the first cohort also tended to co-occur in the 120 validation repertoires, with 94% of cluster scores above 0. In both the original and validation cohorts, the classifier was reported to diagnose cytomegalovirus status with high specificity and sensitivity. A total of 150 to 200 TCR beta chains were listed by the study as associated with cytomegalovirus. In vitro tests confirmed that a few of the cytomegalovirus-associated TCR beta chains recognize cytomegalovirus antigens. A later analysis lacked HLA typing for the validation cohort, so it scored co-occurrence in that cohort across all 120 or so repertoires.

At the junction V is shortened by 7 bases and J by 5 bases, with 12 bases in between. Including cysteine and phenylalanine, the CDR3 has 13 amino acids. Just CDR3 DNA is preserved here, 39 bases in frame from base 1. The germline V gene (reference sequence) gives CDR1 as LNHDA and CDR2 as SQIVND. To note about this clone: Its antigen target is currently unknown. Base-call qualities are not available, and no considerably larger clone is one nucleotide away.

Libraries were made using the immunoSEQ multiplex PCR assay. In the source study's methods: A statistical classification framework was built to diagnose cytomegalovirus status from the catalog of TCR beta chain sequences. Here the immuneACCESS table is served through TCRdb, limited to in-frame sequences with V and J called. Missing clones are a known gap in these copies; in checked studies unresolved V genes cover under half, and the rest lacks a known reason. Clonal size and the V and J genes are those of that table, whereas D and trimming came from the DNA. The sample table shows some 250,000 clones, and around 91% are seen once. The ten most abundant clones make up more than 0.35% of the sample. The donors were included in the validation cohort of approximately 120 subjects, a group kept apart from the roughly 700-subject first cohort.

The rearranged chain carries TRBV19 and TRBJ1-5; a confident D gene designation cannot be given. The sample consisted of PBMCs. The TCR was taken from a woman between 18 and 29 years old in good health and CMV-seronegative. The sequenced DNA is TGTGCCAGTATGGCCGGGCGGGATCAGCCCCAGCATTTT. This gives the protein CASMAGRDQPQHF.